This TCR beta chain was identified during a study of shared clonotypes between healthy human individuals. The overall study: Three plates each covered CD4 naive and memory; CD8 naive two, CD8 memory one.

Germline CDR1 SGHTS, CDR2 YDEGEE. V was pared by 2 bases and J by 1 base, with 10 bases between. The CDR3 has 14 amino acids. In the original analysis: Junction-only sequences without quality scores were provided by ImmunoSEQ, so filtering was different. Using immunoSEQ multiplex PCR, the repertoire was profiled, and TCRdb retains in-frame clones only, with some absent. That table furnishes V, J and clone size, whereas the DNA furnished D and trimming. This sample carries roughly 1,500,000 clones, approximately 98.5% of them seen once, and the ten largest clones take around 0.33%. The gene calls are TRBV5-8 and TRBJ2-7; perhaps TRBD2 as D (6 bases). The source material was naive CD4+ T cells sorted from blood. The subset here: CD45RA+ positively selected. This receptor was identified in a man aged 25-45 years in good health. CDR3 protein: CASSFGSLSYEQYF. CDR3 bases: TGTGCCAGCAGCTTCGGGAGCCTGTCCTACGAGCAGTACTTC.